This T cell receptor (beta chain) was observed in a study of T-cell reconstitution after alpha-beta-depleted transplantation in children (dated by TCRdb to 2015 to 2016). With respect to the entire study: Using TCR repertoire profiling, the study quantitatively followed how T-cell immune reconstitution unfolded in children after TCRalphabeta/CD19-depleted allogeneic hematopoietic cell transplantation. What the authors observed across the whole study: Apparently early alphabetaT-cell count recovery about two months after transplant reportedly relied on only several hundred rapidly expanded clones derived from non-depleted graft cells. The frequencies of hyperexpanded clones fell over the following months, and after one year, T-cell counts and TCRbeta diversity were mostly attributed to newly produced T cells. In some patients, the high TCRbeta diversity seen at day 60 was put down to recipient T cells and intrathymic progenitors that had survived conditioning.

This clonotype was seen ten or more times. This receptor's antigen is unknown. Mismatch with germline at one junction end may stem from a read error. Reading the label with the study, this specimen's treatment or condition is: allogeneic hematopoietic cell transplantation with graft depleted of TCRalphabeta T cells and CD19 B cells. The transplant recipients were children given TCRalphabeta/CD19-depleted allogeneic hematopoietic cell grafts. Library construction relied on PCR. The run used an Illumina HiSeq 2500. Molecular barcoding was employed in the preparation of TCR libraries, with unique molecular identifiers being used to normalize TCRbeta repertoire quantification. Using fastp trimming at Q25 and MiXCR clonotype assembly, TCRdb reanalyzed the public sequencing data and kept in-frame beta chains. Records with the same CDR3 protein are collapsed into one entry carrying the most frequent genes and DNA. The sample table records 250,000 to 300,000 distinct CDR3 sequences; about 9.4% of these occur just once. Of the sample, about 8% is held by the ten largest clones.

From its cysteine to its phenylalanine, the CDR3 spans 11 amino acids. Only the CDR3 part of the read is kept: 33 bases, read in frame from the first base. The sample here was PBMCs, taken before TCRalphabeta/CD19-depleted stem cell transplant. The TCR originated in a boy in the first two years of life with acute myeloid leukemia, due to receive a stem cell transplant. Recombination linked TRBV12-3 or TRBV12-4 to TRBJ1-4, with an unclear D gene assignment. The sequenced DNA: TGTGCCAGCAGATCTGATGAAAAGCTGTTTTTT. The translation is CASRSDEKLFF.